A selection of T cell receptor beta chains follows, all from one sample in a study of OX40 agonist ivuxolimab in advanced cancers. Assay used: immunoSEQ multiplex PCR; TCRdb lists only in-frame clones, some missing. The sample holds some 8,000 clones, about 80% seen once. The sample consisted of CD4+ or CD8+ T cells sorted from blood, taken in a trial of the OX40 agonist ivuxolimab. These receptors were taken from an adult with an advanced solid tumor such as melanoma, head and neck, liver or kidney cancer. Both conserved end residues are part of each CDR3. The D gene is left open where the match is weak. A clone size is listed for some rows: how often the clone was seen (once, few, many), or a class if it is expanded.

- - TRBJ2-7 TRBV27 TGTGCCAGCAGCACAGGGCCTCCACCCTACGAGCAGTACTTC CASSTGPPPYEQYF
- - TRBJ2-7 TRBV7-6 TGTGCCAGCAGCTTAGAGGGGGGCTTCTCCTACGAGCAGTACTTC CASSLEGGFSYEQYF
- TRBD2 TRBJ2-3 TRBV6-5 TGTGCCAGCAGTTACGGGCGGGGGGAGGTAGATACGCAGTATTTT CASSYGRGEVDTQYF
- - TRBJ2-6 TRBV19 TGTGCCAGTAGTATAGATCAGGGGGGATCTGGGGCCAACGTCCTGACTTTC CASSIDQGGSGANVLTF
- - TRBJ1-6 TRBV6-4 TGTGCCAGCAGGACAGATTATAATTCACCCCTCCACTTT CASRTDYNSPLHF
- - TRBJ2-7 TRBV9 TGTGCCAGCAGCCCCGGAGCATCGAACTACGAGCAGTACTTC CASSPGASNYEQYF
few - TRBJ2-2 TRBV5-1 TGCGCCAGCAGACCCGGCGGGGGCCTCACCGGGGAGCTGTTTTTT CASRPGGGLTGELFF
- - TRBJ1-3 TRBV5-6 TGTGCCAGCAGCTGGCCGGGACAAGCTATCACCATATATTTT CASSWPGQAITIYF
few - TRBJ2-2 TRBV6-5 TGTGCCAGCAGTTACTCGGGCACCGGGGAGCTGTTTTTT CASSYSGTGELFF
- TRBD1 TRBJ1-2 TRBV11-3 TGTGCCAGCAGCTTAGAGGGACAGGCTAACTATGGCTACACCTTC CASSLEGQANYGYTF
few - TRBJ1-1 TRBV6-5 TGTGCCAGCAGTTCAGGCTACACTGAAGCTTTCTTT CASSSGYTEAFF
- - TRBJ1-5 TRBV6-1 TGTGCCAGCAGTGAAGCGAAAATTAGCAATCAGCCCCAGCATTTT CASSEAKISNQPQHF
- TRBD2 TRBJ2-3 TRBV5-4 TGTGCCAGCAGCTCGGGCGGGGGGTTTATTGATACGCAGTATTTT CASSSGGGFIDTQYF
- - TRBJ2-7 TRBV4-1 TGCGCCAGCAGCGCCCGACAGGCTCCCTACGAGCAGTACTTC CASSARQAPYEQYF
- - TRBJ2-7 TRBV2 TGTGCCAGCAGTGGACAGGCCACCTACGAGCAGTACTTC CASSGQATYEQYF
- - TRBJ2-7 TRBV2 TGTGCCAGCAGTGATCTTGCAGGCGAGCAGTACTTC CASSDLAGEQYF
- - TRBJ1-5 TRBV4-1 TGCGCCAGCAGCCAAGGGGTGGGGGCCGGGCAGCCCCAGCATTTT CASSQGVGAGQPQHF
- TRBD1 TRBJ2-1 TRBV6-1 TGTGCCAGCAGTGAAGGGATCGGGACAGCTTTAGACAATGAGCAGTTCTTC CASSEGIGTALDNEQFF
- - TRBJ2-5 TRBV5-5 TGTGCCAGCAGCCCGGCGGTGGGCGGGGAGACCCAGTACTTC CASSPAVGGETQYF
- - TRBJ1-2 TRBV7-9 TGTGCCAGCAGCTCCTACAGGGACGGCTACACCTTC CASSSYRDGYTF
- - TRBJ1-1 TRBV7-9 TGTGCCAGCAGCCCCCCGGGTGACACTGAAGCTTTCTTT CASSPPGDTEAFF
- - TRBJ2-4 TRBV4-3 TGCGCCAGCAGCCTCTACCTGGAGGAGACCCTTGGGGACATTCAGTACTTC CASSLYLEETLGDIQYF
large - TRBJ1-1 TRBV12-5 TGTGCTAGCCGCTTCTCAGGGTTGGACACTGAAGCTTTCTTT CASRFSGLDTEAFF
once TRBD1 TRBJ1-6 TRBV6-1 TGTGCCAGCAGTCCGGGGACAGTCTATAATTCACCCCTCCACTTT CASSPGTVYNSPLHF
- - TRBJ1-4 TRBV9 TGTGCCAGCAGCGTAGGAGGGGGGTCTAATGAAAAACTGTTTTTT CASSVGGGSNEKLFF
- TRBD2 TRBJ2-7 TRBV6-1 TGTGCCAGCAGTGAACTAGCGGGGGGGTCCTACGAGCAGTACTTC CASSELAGGSYEQYF
- - TRBJ1-2 TRBV13 TGTGCCAGCACCCTTGACGGGACTCCCAAAAGCTATGGCTACACCTTC CASTLDGTPKSYGYTF
few - TRBJ2-7 TRBV6-1 TGTGCCAGCAGCACGTTAGGGGGGGAGGAGGACGAGCAGTACTTC CASSTLGGEEDEQYF
once - TRBJ2-7 TRBV6-5 TGTGCCAGCACCGAAGCAGAGGGGTACGAGCAGTACTTC CASTEAEGYEQYF
- TRBD1 TRBJ2-3 TRBV4-3 TGCGCCAGCAGCCAAGATCGGGGGGACAGGGGGCCCGGGGGTACGCAGTATTTT CASSQDRGDRGPGGTQYF
large - TRBJ1-1 TRBV19 TGTGCCAGTAGTATTTGGCAGGGCCCTTTGGGGAACACTGAAGCTTTCTTT CASSIWQGPLGNTEAFF
- - TRBJ2-2 TRBV4-1 TGCGCCAGCAGCCCGGGTATGGGGGTAACCGGGGAGCTGTTTTTT CASSPGMGVTGELFF
few - TRBJ2-1 TRBV6-8 TGTGCCAGCAGTTACGGGGGCGGGAATGAGCAGTTCTTC CASSYGGGNEQFF
- TRBD1 TRBJ2-7 TRBV28 TGTGCCAGCAGTGCACCGAGACAGGGGGCCTACGAGCAGTACTTC CASSAPRQGAYEQYF
- TRBD1 TRBJ1-6 TRBV27 TGTGCCAGCATGCGCCCCGGGACAGGATCACCCCTCCACTTT CASMRPGTGSPLHF
- - TRBJ1-2 TRBV6-5 TGTGCCAGCAGTTACGTGGGGACCTATGGCTACACCTTC CASSYVGTYGYTF
- TRBD2 TRBJ2-3 TRBV4-2 TGTGCCAGCAGCCAAAGGACTAGCGGGGGGTCGGACCGAGATACGCAGTATTTT CASSQRTSGGSDRDTQYF
few TRBD2 TRBJ2-5 TRBV5-1 TGCGCCAGCAGCTTGGAGGCTAGCGGGGCGGAAGAGACCCAGTACTTC CASSLEASGAEETQYF
- - TRBJ1-5 TRBV28 TGTGCCAGCAGAAGTTATAGCAATCAGCCCCAGCATTTT CASRSYSNQPQHF
- - TRBJ2-4 TRBV4-1 TGCGCCAGCAGCCAAGAGAGGACAGATCTAGCCAAAAACATTCAGTACTTC CASSQERTDLAKNIQYF
- - TRBJ2-2 TRBV27 TGTGCCAGCAGTTGGGTGGCAGGGAACACCGGGGAGCTGTTTTTT CASSWVAGNTGELFF
- - TRBJ2-3 TRBV27 TGTGCCAGCAGTTTAGGGCTAGCGTCAGATACGCAGTATTTT CASSLGLASDTQYF
- - TRBJ2-7 TRBV11-1 TGTGCCAGCAGCTTATGGACAGAGGCCTACGAGCAGTACTTC CASSLWTEAYEQYF
- - TRBJ1-2 TRBV7-6 TGTGCCAGCAGCTCCGGGAGACCCTATGGCTACACCTTC CASSSGRPYGYTF
- - TRBJ2-5 TRBV4-3 TGCGCCAGCAGCCTCGGTGAGACCCAGTACTTC CASSLGETQYF
- - TRBJ1-1 TRBV6-6 TGTGCCAGCGCCAAATCACCGGGACACCCTGAAGCTTTCTTT CASAKSPGHPEAFF